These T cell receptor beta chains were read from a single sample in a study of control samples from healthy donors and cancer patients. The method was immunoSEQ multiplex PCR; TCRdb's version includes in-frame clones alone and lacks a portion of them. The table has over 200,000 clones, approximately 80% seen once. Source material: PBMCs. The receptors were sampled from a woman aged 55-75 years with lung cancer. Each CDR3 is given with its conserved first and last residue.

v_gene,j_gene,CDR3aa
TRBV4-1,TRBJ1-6,CASSLGQGPNNSPLHF
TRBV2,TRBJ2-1,CASSPRDSSHQFF
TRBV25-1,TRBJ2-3,CASSELRTVSTDTQYF
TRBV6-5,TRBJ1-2,CASSSLRATGAGYTF
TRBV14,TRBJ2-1,CASSQVVFGDTAQFF
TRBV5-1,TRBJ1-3,CASSLEAGNTIYF
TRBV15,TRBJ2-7,CATSRNSFGGHEQYF
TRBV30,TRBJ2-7,CAWSLAGAPFLSYEQYF
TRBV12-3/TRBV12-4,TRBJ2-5,CASSFRETQYF
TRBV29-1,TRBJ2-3,CSVQPALRSTDTQYF
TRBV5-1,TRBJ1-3,CASSLGDKGNTIYF
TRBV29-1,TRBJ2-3,CRTSGTDTQYF
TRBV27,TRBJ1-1,CASSPSDRGLEAFF
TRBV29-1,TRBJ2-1,CSVEGRGVAGQGYNEQFF
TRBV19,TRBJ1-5,CASSPRGTSSSNQPQHF
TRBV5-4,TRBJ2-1,CASSARAGGISYNEQFF
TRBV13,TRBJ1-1,CASSLAFRGHPQAF
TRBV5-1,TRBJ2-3,CASTSSGSVDTQYF
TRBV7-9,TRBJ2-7,CASSPIVSYEQYF
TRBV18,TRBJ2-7,CASSPPDGTYEQYF
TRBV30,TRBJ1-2,CAWSALQQSGYTF
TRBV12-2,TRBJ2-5,CASRLAPSGKETQYF
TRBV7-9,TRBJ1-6,CASGPQGPTSNSPLHF
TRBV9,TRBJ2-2,CASSVTGFANTGELFF
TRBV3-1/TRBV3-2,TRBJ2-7,CASSQDMSYEQYF
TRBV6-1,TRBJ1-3,CASSDRDRGGNTIYF
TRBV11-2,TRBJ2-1,CASSSTLFEQFF
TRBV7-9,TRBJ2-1,CASSLGGSYNEQFF
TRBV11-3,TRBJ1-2,CASSDGTGAYTF
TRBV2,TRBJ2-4,CASRGQVGRVIQYF
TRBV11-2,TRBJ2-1,CASSLGDRRDNEQFF
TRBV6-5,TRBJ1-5,CASSQDRDQPQHF
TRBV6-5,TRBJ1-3,CASSYSASSGNTIYF
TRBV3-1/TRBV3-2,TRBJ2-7,CASSRIGSWGEQYF
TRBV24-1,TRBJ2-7,CATSDSTSGGFYEQYF
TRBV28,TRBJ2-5,CASIKPQGPRGAQYF
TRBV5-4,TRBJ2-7,CASSGGTSNLNEQYF
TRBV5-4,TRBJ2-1,CASSYFNEQFF
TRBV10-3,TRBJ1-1,CAISEPQVNTEAFF
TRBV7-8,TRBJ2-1,CASSSWTSGINNEQFF
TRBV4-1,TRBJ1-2,CASSQDRTIGGYGYTF
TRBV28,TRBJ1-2,CASERVSGGYTF
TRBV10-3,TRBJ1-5,CAISEAGVAGNQPQHF
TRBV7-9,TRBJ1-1,CASSLLSEAFF
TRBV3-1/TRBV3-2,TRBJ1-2,CASSQDHRYGYTF